One sample yielded the 3 T cell receptor beta chains listed below, sequenced in a study of cytomegalovirus exposure and HLA in healthy donors. Clones were read by immunoSEQ multiplex PCR, and TCRdb kept only the in-frame ones, dropping some. The sample yields about 350,000 clones, 87% seen once. The sequencing input was PBMCs. The source of these receptors is a woman aged 25 to 39 in good health and CMV-seropositive.

The V and J genes are TRBV9 and TRBJ1-5, with 8 positions matching TRBD1. Germline trimming cut 1 base from V and 6 bases from J; bases unmatched to any gene: 3. The CDR3 is made up of 14 amino acids. The germline gives CDR1 SGDLS, CDR2 YYNGEE. The CDR3 loop is CASSVSGGSQPQHF. Here the CDR3 DNA reads TGTGCCAGCAGCGTATCAGGGGGCAGTCAGCCCCAGCATTTT. The whole variable domain, remainder taken from reference TRBV9 and TRBJ1-5, is DSGVTQTPKHLITATGQRVTLRCSPRSGDLSVYWYQQSLDQGLQFLIQYYNGEERAKGNILERFSAQQFPDLHSELNLSSLELGDSALYFCASSVSGGSQPQHFGDGTRLSIL.

The CDR3 nucleotides read TGTGCCAGCAGCTTGGGGGTGGGCAATGAGCAGTTCTTC. Amino acids: CASSLGVGNEQFF. The chain links TRBV5-5 to TRBJ2-1, with unresolved D. The CDR3 runs to 13 residues. Trimming removed 0 bases from V and 6 bases from J, with 7 bases in between. From germline, CDR1 is SGHKS and CDR2 YYEKEE (reference sequence).

The V call is TRBV27, the J call TRBJ1-4, with D perhaps matching TRBD1 (6 bases). This CDR3 contains 15 residues. Germline V gene data show CDR1 as MNHEY and CDR2 as SMNVEV (reference sequence). V was cut by 5 bases and J by 3 bases, with 13 bases left in between. CDR3 in DNA: TGTGCCAGCAGTAAGAGACAGGCAGCTAATGAAAAACTGTTTTTT. The encoded protein is CASSKRQAANEKLFF.